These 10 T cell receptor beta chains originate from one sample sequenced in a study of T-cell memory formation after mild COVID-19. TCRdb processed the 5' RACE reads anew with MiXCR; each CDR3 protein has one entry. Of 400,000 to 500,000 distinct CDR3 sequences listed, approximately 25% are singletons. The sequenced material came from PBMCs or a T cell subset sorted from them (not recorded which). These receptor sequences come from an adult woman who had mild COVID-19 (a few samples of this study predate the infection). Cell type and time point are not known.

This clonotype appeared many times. The CDR3 bases are TGTGCCAGCAGCGCGGGACAGGATGGAAAACTGTTTTTT. Amino acid sequence: CASSAGQDGKLFF. The J gene is TRBJ1-4, the V gene TRBV7-9, with 8 bases identical to TRBD1. CDR1 and CDR2 (germline): SEHNR, FQNEAQ (reference sequence). Unmatched junction bases numbered 6, after V lost 5 bases and J lost 10 bases. The CDR3 extends over 13 amino acids.

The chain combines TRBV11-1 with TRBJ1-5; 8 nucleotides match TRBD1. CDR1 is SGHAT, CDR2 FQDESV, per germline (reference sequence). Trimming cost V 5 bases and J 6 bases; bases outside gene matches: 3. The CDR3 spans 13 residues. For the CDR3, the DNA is TGTGCCAGCAGCCCGACAGGGGCTCAGCCCCAGCATTTT. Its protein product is CASSPTGAQPQHF. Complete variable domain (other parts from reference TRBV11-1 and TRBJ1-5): EAEVAQSPRYKITEKSQAVAFWCDPISGHATLYWYRQILGQGPELLVQFQDESVVDDSQLPKDRFSAERLKGVDSTLKIQPAELGDSAMYLCASSPTGAQPQHFGDGTRLSIL.

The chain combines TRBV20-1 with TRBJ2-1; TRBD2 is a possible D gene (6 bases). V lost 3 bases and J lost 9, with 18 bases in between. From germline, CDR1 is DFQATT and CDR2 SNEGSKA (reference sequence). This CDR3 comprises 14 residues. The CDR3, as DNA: TGCAGTGCTAGGGGCGGCGGGGTAGCGGTTGAGCAGTTCTTC. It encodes CSARGGGVAVEQFF.

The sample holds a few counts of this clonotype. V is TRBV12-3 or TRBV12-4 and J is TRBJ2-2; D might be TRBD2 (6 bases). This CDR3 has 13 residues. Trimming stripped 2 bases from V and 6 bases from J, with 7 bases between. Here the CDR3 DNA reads TGTGCCAGCAGTTTATCGGGGGCCGGGGAGCTGTTTTTT. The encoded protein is CASSLSGAGELFF.

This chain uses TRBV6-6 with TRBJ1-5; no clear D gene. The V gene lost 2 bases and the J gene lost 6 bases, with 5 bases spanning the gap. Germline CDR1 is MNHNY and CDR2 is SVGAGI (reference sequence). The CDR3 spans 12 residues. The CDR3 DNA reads TGTGCCAGCAGTTACGTGGCTCAGCCCCAGCATTTT. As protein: CASSYVAQPQHF.

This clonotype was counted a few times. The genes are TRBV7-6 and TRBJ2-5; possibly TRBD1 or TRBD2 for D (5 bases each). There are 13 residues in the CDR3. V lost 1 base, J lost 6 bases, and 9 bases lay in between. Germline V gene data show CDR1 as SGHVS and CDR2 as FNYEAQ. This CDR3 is CASSLVEGQTQYF. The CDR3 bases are TGTGCCAGCAGCTTAGTTGAGGGGCAGACCCAGTACTTC. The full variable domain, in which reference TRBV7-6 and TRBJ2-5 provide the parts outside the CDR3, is GAGVSQSPRYKVTKRGQDVALRCDPISGHVSLYWYRQALGQGPEFLTYFNYEAQQDKSGLPNDRFSAERPEGSISTLTIQRTEQRDSAMYRCASSLVEGQTQYFGPGTRLLVL.

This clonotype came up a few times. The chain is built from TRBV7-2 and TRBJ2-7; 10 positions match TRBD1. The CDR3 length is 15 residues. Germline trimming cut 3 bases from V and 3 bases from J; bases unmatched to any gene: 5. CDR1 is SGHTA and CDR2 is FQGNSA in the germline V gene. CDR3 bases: TGTGCCAGCAGCTTTTACGGACAGGGGGGCTACGAGCAGTACTTC. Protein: CASSFYGQGGYEQYF.

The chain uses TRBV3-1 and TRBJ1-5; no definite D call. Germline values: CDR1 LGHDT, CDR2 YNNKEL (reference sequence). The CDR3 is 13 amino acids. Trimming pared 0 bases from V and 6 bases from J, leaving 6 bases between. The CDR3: CASSQDRIQPQHF. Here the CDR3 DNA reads TGTGCCAGCAGCCAAGATCGTATTCAGCCCCAGCATTTT.

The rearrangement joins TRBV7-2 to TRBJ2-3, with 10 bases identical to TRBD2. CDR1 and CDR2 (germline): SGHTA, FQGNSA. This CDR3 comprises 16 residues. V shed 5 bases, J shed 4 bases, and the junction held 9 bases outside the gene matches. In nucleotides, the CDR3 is TGTGCCAGCAGCATCCCTAGCGGGAGTGGCCCAGATACGCAGTATTTT. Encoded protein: CASSIPSGSGPDTQYF.

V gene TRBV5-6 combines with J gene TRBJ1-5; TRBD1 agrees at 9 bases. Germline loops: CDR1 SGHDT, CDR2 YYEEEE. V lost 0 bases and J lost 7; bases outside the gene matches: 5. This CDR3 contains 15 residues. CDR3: CASSLAGTGRQPQHF. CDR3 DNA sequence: TGTGCCAGCAGCTTGGCCGGGACAGGGCGGCAGCCCCAGCATTTT.